The clone carrying this TCR beta chain was seen at least ten times. Its antigen is unknown. Documented time point: newly diagnosed GD, antithyroid drugs for less than 3 months. The TCR library was prepared using RNA isolated from PBMCs. The CDR3 is 18 residues long. V shed 4 bases and J 2 bases; nucleotides not matched to a gene: 13. This sample is drawn from a study of regulatory T cells in long-lasting Graves disease. Regarding the study as a whole: Preferential use of TRBV28, TRBJ1-2 and TRBJ2-5 was seen in persistent disease.

Combining iRepertoire HTBI primers with Arm-PCR of CDR3 regions, the authors built TCR beta libraries. TCRdb reanalysed the multiplex PCR reads using MiXCR and keeps one entry per CDR3 protein. This sample has 550,000 to 700,000 distinct CDR3 sequences, with about 16% found just once. This same sample was also part of a study on T cells in Graves' hyperthyroidism and ophthalmopathy. That paper adds: TCR CDR3 underwent first-round RT-PCR with the HTBI primer set.

This clonotype was obtained from a man between 18 and 35 years old with Graves disease. The V call is TRBV12-3 or TRBV12-4, the J call TRBJ1-5; 8 nucleotides agree with TRBD1. Sample: peripheral blood mononuclear cells (PBMCs), taken at new diagnosis, from a patient treated with antithyroid drugs. CDR3 in amino acids: CASSSAYRGLIGNQPQHF. CDR3 DNA: TGTGCCAGCAGTTCGGCATACAGGGGGTTGATCGGCAATCAGCCCCAGCATTTT.